What follows are 5 T cell receptor beta chains derived from one specimen sequenced in a study of blood T cell repertoires in COVID-19 (dated by TCRdb to 2018 to 2020). Library generation was performed with the immunoSEQ multiplex PCR assay. Drawn from immuneACCESS, this table holds only the in-frame rearrangements with V and J called that TCRdb kept. Clones are partly lost; checked studies trace under half to an unresolved V gene and leave the rest unexplained. In all, the sample holds 110,000 or so clones, and 70% to 90% of those were seen once. The ten largest clones capture roughly 3.5% of the sample. The sequenced sample was peripheral blood. All receptors come from a man aged 35-49 years with acute or convalescent COVID-19.

The rearrangement uses TRBV24-1 and TRBJ2-5; 10 nucleotides align to TRBD1. J gave up 2 bases and V 0 bases, and 8 bases lay outside the gene matches. This CDR3 is 18 amino acids long. Germline CDR1 is KGHDR and CDR2 is SFDVKD. This CDR3 is CATSDLPTTGGGQETQYF. In DNA form, the CDR3 reads TGTGCCACCAGTGATTTGCCTACGACAGGGGGCGGTCAAGAGACCCAGTACTTC.

The chain carries TRBV3-1 (or the pseudogene TRBV3-2) and TRBJ1-1; D gene ambiguous. CDR1 is LGHDT and CDR2 is YNNKEL in the germline V gene (reference sequence). V shed 7 bases and J shed 4 bases, with 13 bases lying between them. The CDR3 loop spans 13 amino acids. The CDR3 DNA reads TGTGCCAGCACCGACATGACAAGCACTGAAGCTTTCTTT. Translated: CASTDMTSTEAFF.

The V gene is TRBV24-1, the J gene TRBJ2-3, with 8 bases identical to TRBD1. Germline assignment: CDR1 KGHDR and CDR2 SFDVKD. The CDR3 covers 14 residues. The V and J ends lost 3 bases and 5 bases, in that order; junction bases with no gene match: 3. The CDR3 coding sequence is TGTGCCACCAGTGATCCAGGACAGGGAGATACGCAGTATTTT. Its protein is CATSDPGQGDTQYF.

V and J are TRBV7-8 and TRBJ2-7, with 7 positions matching TRBD1. Per germline, CDR1 SGHVS and CDR2 FQNEAQ. V trimming: 3 bases; J trimming: 5 bases; junction bases outside the gene matches: 7. The CDR3 has 14 amino acids. The CDR3 region is CASSFTDRAHEQYF. The CDR3 DNA follows: TGTGCCAGCAGCTTTACAGACAGGGCCCACGAGCAGTACTTC.

The rearrangement joins TRBV19 to TRBJ1-5; D unclear. The CDR3 sequence is 15 residues long. Looked up from germline, CDR1 is LNHDA and CDR2 is SQIVND (reference sequence). V was clipped by 5 bases and J by 5 bases, with 16 bases between them. CDR3 sequence: CASSPGGFGYQPQHF. DNA of the CDR3: TGTGCCAGTAGTCCAGGAGGGTTCGGGTATCAGCCCCAGCATTTT.